The 15 T cell receptor beta chains below all came from one sample that was sequenced in a study of blood T cell repertoires in COVID-19. Generated by immunoSEQ multiplex PCR, the TCRdb table keeps only in-frame clones and is missing some. The table has around 440,000 clones, approximately 88% seen once. Sequencing was carried out using peripheral blood. All receptors derive from a woman aged 50 to 60 with COVID-19, enrolled during active disease.

The genes are TRBV11-2 and TRBJ2-6; 8 nucleotides line up with TRBD1. The CDR3 runs 15 residues. V lost 4 bases and J lost 2; bases outside the gene matches: 1. Germline values: CDR1 SGHAT, CDR2 FQNNGV. The CDR3 DNA reads as TGTGCCAGCAGCTCAGGGGGCGCTGGGGCCAACGTCCTGACTTTC. Its protein is CASSSGGAGANVLTF.

The rearrangement links TRBV11-2 to TRBJ1-1; D gene uncertain. The germline gives CDR1 SGHAT, CDR2 FQNNGV. There are 14 residues in the CDR3. V was shortened by 4 bases and J by 1 base, with 10 bases between the two germline ends. Here the CDR3 reads CASSSRVTNTEAFF. The DNA of the CDR3 is TGTGCCAGCAGCTCACGGGTAACGAACACTGAAGCTTTCTTT.

The gene calls are TRBV19 and TRBJ1-4, with 8 bases identical to TRBD1. The CDR3 covers 15 residues. Germline values: CDR1 LNHDA, CDR2 SQIVND (reference sequence). Trimming removed 4 bases from V and 1 base from J; junction bases left unmatched: 2. The CDR3 here is CASSTGTGTNEKLFF. The CDR3 DNA follows: TGTGCCAGTAGTACAGGGACAGGAACTAATGAAAAACTGTTTTTT. The full variable domain, in which reference TRBV19 and TRBJ1-4 provide the parts outside the CDR3, is DGGITQSPKYLFRKEGQNVTLSCEQNLNHDAMYWYRQDPGQGLRLIYYSQIVNDFQKGDIAEGYSVSREKKESFPLTVTSAQKNPTAFYLCASSTGTGTNEKLFFGSGTQLSVL.

The chain links TRBV7-9 to TRBJ1-5, with D perhaps TRBD1 (5 bases). Between the trimmed V and J ends, which lost 5 bases and 4 bases, there was a span of 12 bases. This CDR3 is built from 14 residues. CDR1 is SEHNR and CDR2 is FQNEAQ in the germline V gene (reference sequence). This chain's CDR3 is CASSPSGGNQPQHF. CDR3 DNA: TGTGCCAGCAGCCCCTCGGGGGGAAATCAGCCCCAGCATTTT.

This clone was observed a few times. CDR3 in amino acids: CASSQGVRLAGSNEQFF. The CDR3 nucleotides are TGTGCCAGCAGCCAAGGGGTCCGACTAGCGGGGAGCAATGAGCAGTTCTTC. The rearrangement links TRBV3-1 (or the pseudogene TRBV3-2) to TRBJ2-1, with TRBD2 identical over 11 bases. With V trimmed by 1 base and J by 6 bases, 8 bases remained unmatched. From germline, CDR1 is LGHDT and CDR2 YNNKEL (reference sequence). The CDR3 runs to 17 residues.

The gene calls are TRBV13 and TRBJ2-2; 10 nucleotides align to TRBD2. Unmatched junction bases numbered 6, after V lost 0 bases and J lost 2 bases. CDR1 PRHDT and CDR2 FYEKMQ come from the germline V gene (reference sequence). CDR3 length equals 18 residues. The CDR3 here is CASSLGRTSGANTGELFF. In DNA form, the CDR3 reads TGTGCCAGCAGCTTAGGCAGGACTAGCGGTGCAAACACCGGGGAGCTGTTTTTT.

The rearrangement uses TRBV6-5 and TRBJ1-2; no firm D call. The CDR3 is 15 residues long. Germline V gene lookup returns CDR1 MNHEY and CDR2 SVGAGI. V lost 0 bases and J lost 2, with 10 bases in between. CDR3 residues: CASSYSDGGNYGYTF. The CDR3 nucleotides read TGTGCCAGCAGTTACTCTGATGGAGGGAACTATGGCTACACCTTC.

The chain has TRBV2 and TRBJ1-6; 7 bases match TRBD1. The CDR3 length is 14 residues. V lost 4 bases, J lost 11 bases, and 8 bases stayed unmatched. Germline values: CDR1 SNHLY, CDR2 FYNNEI. The CDR3 coding sequence is TGTGCCAGCAGTGCCGACAGGGCTCATACACCCCTCCACTTT. Translated: CASSADRAHTPLHF.

The chain combines TRBV28 with TRBJ1-2; unclear D gene. V was shortened by 6 bases and J by 4 bases, with 18 bases between the two germline ends. Germline V CDR1 and CDR2: MDHEN, SYDVKM. This CDR3 is built from 15 residues. The CDR3 DNA reads as TGTGCCAGCAGCTTACTCTTCCCCCGGGGCTATGGCTACACCTTC. Encoded protein: CASSLLFPRGYGYTF.

The chain has TRBV3-1 (or the pseudogene TRBV3-2) and TRBJ1-1, with D possibly being TRBD1 (6 bases). CDR1 and CDR2 from the germline V gene are LGHDT and YNNKEL (reference sequence). Trimming cost V 4 bases and J 3 bases, with 12 bases left between them. The CDR3 totals 14 residues. The CDR3 region has the DNA TGTGCCAGCAGCCCGACAGGTTTCGACACTGAAGCTTTCTTT. Its protein product is CASSPTGFDTEAFF.

This clone was recorded once. The chain combines TRBV11-3 with TRBJ1-1; D might be TRBD1 (5 bases). CDR1 SGHNT and CDR2 YENEEA come from the germline V gene. The CDR3 has 14 amino acids. Trimming stripped 4 bases from V and 4 bases from J, with 13 bases between. The CDR3 region has the DNA TGTGCCAGCAGCTCCGGGGGGGAGGGCACTGAAGCTTTCTTT. Translated, it gives CASSSGGEGTEAFF.

CDR3 sequence: CASSIGTMNTGELFF. The CDR3, as DNA: TGTGCCAGTAGTATCGGGACAATGAACACCGGGGAGCTGTTTTTT. The chain has TRBV19 and TRBJ2-2; TRBD1 is a possible D gene (6 bases). The CDR3 is 15 amino acids. Trimming removed 3 bases from V and 1 base from J, with 9 bases in between. Germline V CDR1 and CDR2: LNHDA, SQIVND (reference sequence).

The chain is built from TRBV5-6 and TRBJ1-6, with TRBD1 identical over 9 bases. Germline loops: CDR1 SGHDT, CDR2 YYEEEE. The CDR3 spans 16 residues. Trimming took 0 bases from V and 6 from J; bases not matched to a gene: 4. The chain's CDR3 is CASSLGGQGPNSPLHF. CDR3 DNA sequence: TGTGCCAGCAGCTTGGGGGGACAGGGCCCTAATTCACCCCTCCACTTT. Filled out from reference TRBV5-6 and TRBJ1-6, the complete variable domain reads DAGVTQSPTHLIKTRGQQVTLRCSPKSGHDTVSWYQQALGQGPQFIFQYYEEEERQRGNFPDRFSGHQFPNYSSELNVNALLLGDSALYLCASSLGGQGPNSPLHFGNGTRLTVT.

The J gene is TRBJ1-2, the V gene TRBV6-2 or TRBV6-3, with a possible D match to TRBD1 (5 bases). Germline CDR1 is MNHEY and CDR2 is SVGEGT. V was pared by 2 bases and J by 3 bases, with 16 bases between. This CDR3 region has 16 residues. The CDR3 sequence is CASSYPSGGGDYGYTF. CDR3 DNA: TGTGCCAGCAGTTACCCCTCCGGGGGAGGCGACTATGGCTACACCTTC.

The rearrangement joins TRBV6-2 or TRBV6-3 to TRBJ1-1; D possibly corresponds to TRBD1 (6 bases). Per the germline V gene, CDR1 is MNHEY and CDR2 is SVGEGT. The CDR3 sequence is 15 residues long. With 5 bases removed from V and 4 bases from J, the gap between germline ends came to 17 bases. CDR3 nucleotide sequence: TGTGCCAGCAGTCGCGACAGGCCCCGGGGCACTGAAGCTTTCTTT. Protein product: CASSRDRPRGTEAFF.